Detailed here is one T cell receptor beta chain. The antigen remains undetermined. Trimming at V came to 3 bases and at J to 7 bases, leaving 2 bases not matched to a gene. The CDR3 length is 14 residues. CDR1 is SGHTA, CDR2 FQGNSA, per germline. This entry comes from a study of radiotherapy plus CTLA-4 blockade in lung cancer. The table came from immunoSEQ multiplex PCR; TCRdb's copy has only in-frame clones and leaves some out. The table includes 50,000 to 65,000 clones, about 80% detected once. The study gave focal radiation plus ipilimumab CTLA-4 blockade to patients with chemo-refractory metastatic non-small-cell lung cancer. Whole-study findings and limits: In blood, TCR clones derived from the tumor expanded after radiotherapy plus ipilimumab.

The chain carries TRBV7-2 and TRBJ1-6; 8 nucleotides align to TRBD1. The source of this sequence is a human donor with non-small cell lung cancer who had a partial response to radiotherapy plus ipilimumab. The starting material was peripheral blood, obtained from a patient treated with radiotherapy plus ipilimumab. In DNA form, the CDR3 reads TGTGCCAGCAGCTTCCAGGGGGCAAATTCACCCCTCCACTTT. Translated, it gives CASSFQGANSPLHF.